These 22 T cell receptor beta chains share one sample of origin, sequenced in a study of PD-L1 blockade in urothelial cancer. Time point defined: peripheral blood 6 weeks after treatment start. Method: immunoSEQ multiplex PCR; TCRdb's copy keeps in-frame clones and lacks some. The sample contains approximately 79,000 clones, 91% of which appear only once. Sample: PBMCs, taken around atezolizumab (anti-PD-L1) treatment. The receptors shown here come from a woman older than 75 with urothelial cancer.

The chain is built from TRBV20-1 and TRBJ2-1; TRBD1 might be the D (6 bases). Trimming removed 6 bases from V and 10 bases from J, with 13 bases in between. CDR1 and CDR2 from the germline V gene are DFQATT and SNEGSKA (reference sequence). The CDR3 runs to 11 residues. The CDR3 protein is CSASRGGEQFF. For the CDR3, the DNA is TGCAGTGCCAGTAGAGGGGGAGAGCAGTTCTTC.

In this sample, this clone turned up once. The rearrangement uses TRBV4-2 and TRBJ1-4; D is perhaps TRBD1 (5 bases). CDR3 length equals 16 residues. Germline CDR1 and CDR2: LGHNA and YNFKEQ. The V and J ends lost 0 bases and 10 bases respectively, with 18 bases between them. The chain's CDR3 is CASSQESSGLNGKLFF. CDR3 in DNA: TGTGCCAGCAGCCAAGAAAGCTCGGGACTTAACGGAAAACTGTTTTTT.

As regards this clone: The DNA is omitted, as the CDR3 cannot be located on it reliably, and the CDR3 follows TCRdb's listing. This chain uses TRBV7-2 with TRBJ2-7; the DNA was not used to check the table's D call, TRBD2. A total of 15 residues make up the CDR3, ends included. The V gene's germline CDR1 is SGHTA and CDR2 FQGNSA. CDR3 region: CASSLGGLLRAEQYF.

The chain joins TRBV5-1 to TRBJ2-3; a possible D gene is TRBD1 (5 bases). CDR1 is SGHRS and CDR2 is YFSETQ in the germline V gene. This CDR3 has 15 residues. Trimming took off 0 bases at V and 2 bases at J, with 10 bases between the two ends. The CDR3: CASSLGGDNTDTQYF. CDR3 in DNA: TGCGCCAGCAGCTTGGGGGGCGATAACACAGATACGCAGTATTTT.

The V call is TRBV9, the J call TRBJ2-5; 9 bases are a match to TRBD1. Germline trimming cut 0 bases from V and 4 bases from J; bases unmatched to any gene: 7. CDR1 is SGDLS and CDR2 is YYNGEE in the germline V gene. This CDR3 region has 16 residues. The CDR3 spells CASSVGTGELLETQYF. For the CDR3, the DNA is TGTGCCAGCAGCGTAGGGACAGGGGAATTATTAGAGACCCAGTACTTC.

The rearrangement joins TRBV28 to TRBJ1-1, with TRBD1 as a possible D gene (5 bases). V was trimmed by 7 bases and J by 3 bases, leaving 15 bases between them. CDR1 MDHEN and CDR2 SYDVKM come from the germline V gene. The CDR3 has 14 residues. Written as DNA, the CDR3 is TGTGCCAGCACCTCTAGGCCGGGGGACACTGAAGCTTTCTTT. This translates into CASTSRPGDTEAFF.

The chain employs TRBV7-2 and TRBJ2-5; a possible D gene is TRBD1 (6 bases). This CDR3 comprises 14 residues. V shed 2 bases and J shed 3 bases, with 10 bases lying between them. The germline V gene encodes CDR1 SGHTA and CDR2 FQGNSA. CDR3: CASSLIQGKETQYF. The CDR3 DNA sequence: TGTGCCAGCAGCTTAATACAGGGAAAAGAGACCCAGTACTTC. The entire variable domain, with the rest obtained from reference TRBV7-2 and TRBJ2-5, is as follows: GAGVSQSPSNKVTEKGKDVELRCDPISGHTALYWYRQSLGQGLEFLIYFQGNSAPDKSGLPSDRFSAERTGGSVSTLTIQRTQQEDSAVYLCASSLIQGKETQYFGPGTRLLVL.

V gene TRBV28 combines with J gene TRBJ2-1, with 10 bases identical to TRBD2. Germline V lookup: CDR1 MDHEN, CDR2 SYDVKM. Trimming at V came to 8 bases and at J to 1 base, leaving 14 bases not matched to a gene. The CDR3 sequence is 18 residues long. This chain's CDR3 is CASWRASGSGGSYNEQFF. In nucleotides, the CDR3 is TGTGCCAGCTGGAGGGCTAGCGGGAGCGGGGGGTCCTACAATGAGCAGTTCTTC.

J is TRBJ1-1 and V is TRBV6-1; D unclear. V was trimmed by 4 bases and J by 2 bases, leaving 14 bases between them. The CDR3 has 15 residues. Germline CDR1 reads MNHNS; CDR2 reads SASEGT. CDR3 sequence: CASSVHTVDNTEAFF. As DNA, the CDR3 is TGTGCCAGCAGTGTCCACACAGTAGATAACACTGAAGCTTTCTTT.

The gene calls are TRBV2 and TRBJ1-4; no reliable D call. CDR1 and CDR2 from the germline V gene are SNHLY and FYNNEI. Trimming stripped 3 bases from V and 15 bases from J, with 14 bases between. CDR3 length: 12 amino acids. The CDR3 sequence is CASSETGDLVFF. CDR3 DNA sequence: TGTGCCAGCAGTGAGACCGGGGATTTGGTGTTTTTT.

The chain is built from TRBV2 and TRBJ2-1, with TRBD2 matching 10 bases. CDR1 and CDR2 from the germline V gene are SNHLY and FYNNEI. The V segment lost 6 bases and the J segment 2 bases; nucleotides outside the gene matches: 1. The CDR3 is 14 amino acids. CDR3 sequence: CASRGTSAYNEQFF. CDR3 bases: TGTGCCAGCAGAGGGACTAGCGCCTACAATGAGCAGTTCTTC.

The chain couples TRBV27 to TRBJ2-7; possible D gene TRBD2, 5 bases. The germline CDR1 and CDR2 sequences are MNHEY and SMNVEV (reference sequence). The V end lost 3 bases, the J end lost 1 base, and 7 bases lay between the germline ends. This CDR3 contains 13 residues. CDR3 amino acids: CASSFRESYEQYF. CDR3 in DNA: TGTGCCAGCAGTTTTCGGGAATCCTACGAGCAGTACTTC.

The chain has TRBV5-5 and TRBJ2-5; D is perhaps TRBD2 (5 bases). Trimming stripped 0 bases from V and 0 bases from J, with 12 bases between. This CDR3 is built from 16 residues. Germline CDR1 reads SGHKS; CDR2 reads YYEKEE (reference sequence). CDR3 loop: CASSLGVAPNQETQYF. DNA of the CDR3: TGTGCCAGCAGCTTGGGAGTAGCGCCAAACCAAGAGACCCAGTACTTC. The entire variable domain, with the rest obtained from reference TRBV5-5 and TRBJ2-5, is as follows: DAGVTQSPTHLIKTRGQQVTLRCSPISGHKSVSWYQQVLGQGPQFIFQYYEKEERGRGNFPDRFSARQFPNYSSELNVNALLLGDSALYLCASSLGVAPNQETQYFGPGTRLLVL.

The chain links TRBV18 to TRBJ1-2; no definite D call. Per germline, CDR1 KGHSH and CDR2 LQKENI. The V and J ends lost 3 bases and 8 bases respectively, with 13 bases between them. This CDR3 region has 13 residues. DNA for the CDR3: TGTGCCAGCTCACCGGAGGAGGGAATGGGCTACACCTTC. Translated: CASSPEEGMGYTF.

This clone occurred once. The chain uses TRBV7-3 and TRBJ2-1, with 9 bases lining up with TRBD1. Per the germline V gene, CDR1 is SGHTA and CDR2 is FQGTGA. The CDR3 totals 15 residues. Germline trimming cut 2 bases from V and 7 bases from J; bases unmatched to any gene: 6. CDR3 region: CASSLGTGKWNEQFF. The DNA of the CDR3 is TGTGCCAGCAGCTTAGGGACAGGGAAATGGAATGAGCAGTTCTTC. The whole variable domain, remainder taken from reference TRBV7-3 and TRBJ2-1, is GAGVSQTPSNKVTEKGKYVELRCDPISGHTALYWYRQSLGQGPEFLIYFQGTGAADDSGLPNDRFFAVRPEGSVSTLKIQRTERGDSAVYLCASSLGTGKWNEQFFGPGTRLTVL.

This clone has just one count. This chain links TRBV27 with TRBJ1-2, with unresolved D. The CDR3 covers 13 residues. The ends were cut back, 2 bases at V and 2 bases at J, with 6 bases in the middle. The germline gives CDR1 MNHEY, CDR2 SMNVEV (reference sequence). The CDR3 DNA sequence: TGTGCCAGCAGTTTAAACACCAACTATGGCTACACCTTC. Its translation: CASSLNTNYGYTF.

The chain carries TRBV9 and TRBJ1-4; TRBD1 is a possible D gene (5 bases). CDR1 is SGDLS and CDR2 is YYNGEE in the germline V gene. The V end lost 2 bases, the J end lost 7 bases, and 15 bases lay between the germline ends. The CDR3 consists of 15 residues. In DNA form, the CDR3 reads TGTGCCAGCAGCGTCGGGTGGAGGGGAAGTGAAAAACTGTTTTTT. Residues: CASSVGWRGSEKLFF. Variable domain in full (rest from reference TRBV9 and TRBJ1-4): DSGVTQTPKHLITATGQRVTLRCSPRSGDLSVYWYQQSLDQGLQFLIQYYNGEERAKGNILERFSAQQFPDLHSELNLSSLELGDSALYFCASSVGWRGSEKLFFGSGTQLSVL.

The chain is built from TRBV29-1 and TRBJ2-7; a possible D gene is TRBD2 (5 bases). The length of the CDR3 is 16 residues. From germline, CDR1 is SQVTM and CDR2 ANQGSEA. Trimming took off 1 base at V and 3 bases at J, with 19 bases between the two ends. CDR3 coding DNA: TGCAGCGTTGAAGGTCCTGGTACGAGGGCCAGCTACGAGCAGTACTTC. It codes for CSVEGPGTRASYEQYF.

The chain links TRBV7-9 to TRBJ2-7; TRBD2 aligns across 8 bases. This CDR3 has 15 amino acids. Germline V gives CDR1 SEHNR, CDR2 FQNEAQ (reference sequence). V dropped 2 bases and J dropped 5; count of bases not matched to a gene: 8. The CDR3 is CASSLRSGSLNEQYF. The CDR3 bases are TGTGCCAGCAGCTTAAGAAGCGGGAGTCTAAACGAGCAGTACTTC.

This chain uses TRBV5-1 with TRBJ2-3; D is ambiguous. The germline gives CDR1 SGHRS, CDR2 YFSETQ. Trimming pared 0 bases from V and 5 bases from J, leaving 13 bases between. This CDR3 comprises 15 residues. The CDR3 reads CASSLAPTGRDTQYF. The CDR3 DNA follows: TGCGCCAGCAGCTTGGCCCCAACGGGTCGAGATACGCAGTATTTT.

V usage is TRBV6-5 and J usage is TRBJ1-2; D possibly corresponds to TRBD1 (5 bases). The CDR3 is 15 amino acids. Germline V CDR1 and CDR2: MNHEY, SVGAGI. Between the trimmed V and J ends, which lost 2 bases and 1 base, there was a span of 11 bases. CDR3 protein: CASSYRTLRNYGYTF. The CDR3 region has the DNA TGTGCCAGCAGTTACAGGACACTCCGTAACTATGGCTACACCTTC.

The chain uses TRBV19 and TRBJ1-5; TRBD1 might be the D (6 bases). This CDR3 has 16 residues. Trimming left V 3 bases short and J 0 bases short, with 12 bases between. Germline-derived CDR1 and CDR2 are LNHDA and SQIVND (reference sequence). CDR3 amino acids: CASSMDSGHSNQPQHF. The CDR3 bases are TGTGCCAGTAGTATGGACAGCGGACATAGCAATCAGCCCCAGCATTTT. The whole variable domain, filled in from reference TRBV19 and TRBJ1-5, reads DGGITQSPKYLFRKEGQNVTLSCEQNLNHDAMYWYRQDPGQGLRLIYYSQIVNDFQKGDIAEGYSVSREKKESFPLTVTSAQKNPTAFYLCASSMDSGHSNQPQHFGDGTRLSIL.